This TCR beta chain is from a study of CD8+ T cells in alopecia areata. The sequencing template was cDNA reverse transcribed from extracted RNA. The data were produced by immunoSEQ multiplex PCR, yet TCRdb's version contains in-frame clones alone and is incomplete. This sample has tens of thousands of clones, with over 60% found just once. The CDR3 is 10 residues long. Germline lookup yields CDR1 SQVTM and CDR2 ANQGSEA. The germline V and J ends were trimmed by 6 bases and 7 bases, with 10 bases remaining between them. The sequencing input was NKG2D-low CD8+ T cells sorted from blood. The sequence was collected from a human donor with alopecia areata. This chain uses TRBV29-1 with TRBJ2-7, with unresolved D. The DNA of the CDR3 is TGCAGCGTGGTTGAACTTGAGCAGTACTTC. Protein: CSVVELEQYF.